Given below is one TCR beta chain in context. Its antigen is currently unknown. Sequencing used immunoSEQ multiplex PCR; TCRdb keeps in-frame clones, though not all of them. The sample yields 55,000 to 75,000 clones, more than 75% seen once. This sample is drawn from a study of OX40 agonist ivuxolimab in advanced cancers. Study information: The dose-escalation group included hepatocellular carcinoma, melanoma, renal cell carcinoma and head and neck cancer. The dose-escalation cohort was about 80% male, with a mean age of around 60 years, ranging roughly 20 to 90. Therapy given before enrollment (anti-PD-1, anti-PD-L1 or anti-CTLA-4) was allowed, and over 35% had some. Study-wide results and caveats: Clonal expansion by week 6 occurred in CD4+ and CD8+ blood T cells (at 0.1 to 3.0 mg/kg).

Germline CDR1 and CDR2: SGHTA and FQGNSA. This CDR3 is 14 amino acids long. Trimming at V came to 5 bases and at J to 0 bases, leaving 3 bases not matched to a gene. The chain is built from TRBV7-2 and TRBJ2-7; 8 bases map to TRBD2. This sample comprised CD4+ or CD8+ T cells sorted from blood, obtained in a trial of the OX40 agonist ivuxolimab. This sequence originates from an adult with an advanced solid tumor such as melanoma, head and neck, liver or kidney cancer. In nucleotides, the CDR3 is TGTGCCAGCAGCCCGAGCGGGAGCTCCTACGAGCAGTACTTC. This encodes CASSPSGSSYEQYF.